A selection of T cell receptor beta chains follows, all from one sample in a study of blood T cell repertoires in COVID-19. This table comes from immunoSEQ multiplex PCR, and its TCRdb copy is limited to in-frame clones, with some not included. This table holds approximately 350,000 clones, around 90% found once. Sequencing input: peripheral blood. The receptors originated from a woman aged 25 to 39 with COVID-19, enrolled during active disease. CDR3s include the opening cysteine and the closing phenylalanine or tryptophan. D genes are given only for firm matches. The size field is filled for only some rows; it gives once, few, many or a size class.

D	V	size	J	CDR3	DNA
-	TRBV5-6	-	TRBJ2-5	CASSPTTGNQETQYF	TGTGCCAGCAGCCCAACCACAGGGAACCAAGAGACCCAGTACTTC
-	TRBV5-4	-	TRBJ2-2	CASSLIPRRDTGELFF	TGTGCCAGCAGCTTGATCCCTAGGCGGGACACCGGGGAGCTGTTTTTT
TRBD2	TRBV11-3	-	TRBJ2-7	CASSLMGGSSYEQYF	TGTGCCAGCAGCTTAATGGGGGGGAGCTCCTACGAGCAGTACTTC
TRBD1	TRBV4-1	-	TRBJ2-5	CASSQGTGGGGETQYF	TGCGCCAGCAGCCAAGGAACAGGGGGAGGCGGAGAGACCCAGTACTTC
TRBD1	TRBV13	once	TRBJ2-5	CASSLRTGGKETQYF	TGTGCCAGCAGCCTCCGGACAGGGGGTAAAGAGACCCAGTACTTC
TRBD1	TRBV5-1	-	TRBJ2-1	CASSLAGTEKFF	TGCGCCAGCAGCTTGGCAGGGACAGAAAAGTTCTTC
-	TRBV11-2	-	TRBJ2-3	CASSLGATSTDTQYF	TGTGCCAGCAGCCTGGGCGCAACTAGCACAGATACGCAGTATTTT
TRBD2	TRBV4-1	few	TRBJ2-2	CASSRLAGGNTGELFF	TGCGCCAGCAGCCGACTAGCGGGAGGGAACACCGGGGAGCTGTTTTTT
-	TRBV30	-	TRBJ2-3	CASAGADTQYF	TGTGCCTCGGCAGGGGCAGATACGCAGTATTTT
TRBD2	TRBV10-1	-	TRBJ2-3	CASSEGPPLAGMTDTQYF	TGCGCCAGCAGTGAGGGGCCCCCGCTAGCGGGAATGACAGATACGCAGTATTTT
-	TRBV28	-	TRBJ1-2	CASSPRGFSYGYTF	TGTGCCAGCAGTCCCAGGGGCTTCTCCTATGGCTACACCTTC
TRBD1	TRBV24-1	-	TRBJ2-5	CATSDSKDRYQETQYF	TGTGCCACCAGTGATTCCAAGGACAGGTATCAAGAGACCCAGTACTTC
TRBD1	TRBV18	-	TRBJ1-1	CASSRQGANTEAFF	TGTGCCAGCTCACGACAGGGCGCGAACACTGAAGCTTTCTTT
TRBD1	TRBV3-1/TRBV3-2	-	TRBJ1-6	CASSPRTGLVNSPLHF	TGTGCCAGCAGCCCCCGGACAGGGCTTGTTAATTCACCCCTCCACTTT
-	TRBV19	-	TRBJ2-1	CASSEFSVNEQFF	TGTGCCAGTAGCGAATTTAGCGTGAATGAGCAGTTCTTC
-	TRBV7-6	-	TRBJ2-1	CASSLAVGAYNEQFF	TGTGCCAGCAGCTTAGCTGTGGGAGCCTACAATGAGCAGTTCTTC
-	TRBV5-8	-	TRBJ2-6	CASPETGANVLTF	TGTGCCAGCCCGGAGACCGGGGCCAACGTCCTGACTTTC
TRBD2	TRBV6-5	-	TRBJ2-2	CASRGGTGELFF	TGTGCCAGCAGGGGGGGGACCGGGGAGCTGTTTTTT
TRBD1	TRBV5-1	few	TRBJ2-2	CASSLGQGGGTGELFF	TGCGCCAGCAGCTTGGGACAGGGGGGCGGCACCGGGGAGCTGTTTTTT
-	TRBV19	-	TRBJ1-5	CASSIASPGFQPQHF	TGTGCCAGTAGTATAGCTTCCCCCGGGTTCCAGCCCCAGCATTTT
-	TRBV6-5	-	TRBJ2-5	CASRHVGGETQYF	TGTGCCAGCAGACACGTGGGGGGAGAGACCCAGTACTTC
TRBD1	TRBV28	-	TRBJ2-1	CASRPKLHRGYEQFF	TGTGCCAGCAGGCCAAAACTCCACAGGGGATATGAGCAGTTCTTC
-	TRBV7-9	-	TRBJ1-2	CASDRRGGNGYTF	TGTGCCAGCGACCGGAGGGGCGGTAATGGCTACACCTTC
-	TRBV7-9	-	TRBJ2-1	CASTPRGLSDEQFF	TGTGCCAGCACTCCGCGCGGACTAAGCGATGAGCAGTTCTTC
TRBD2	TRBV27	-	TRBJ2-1	CASSFGLAGGPSPNEQFF	TGTGCCAGCAGTTTCGGACTAGCGGGAGGGCCCTCACCCAATGAGCAGTTCTTC
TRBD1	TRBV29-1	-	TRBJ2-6	CSVEEAGGSGANVLTF	TGCAGCGTTGAAGAGGCAGGGGGCTCTGGGGCCAACGTCCTGACTTTC
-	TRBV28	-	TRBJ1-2	CASSNRNYGYTF	TGTGCCAGCAGTAACAGGAACTATGGCTACACCTTC
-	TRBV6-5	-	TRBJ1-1	CASTGGDDGYTEAFF	TGTGCCAGCACGGGAGGGGACGATGGGTACACTGAAGCTTTCTTT